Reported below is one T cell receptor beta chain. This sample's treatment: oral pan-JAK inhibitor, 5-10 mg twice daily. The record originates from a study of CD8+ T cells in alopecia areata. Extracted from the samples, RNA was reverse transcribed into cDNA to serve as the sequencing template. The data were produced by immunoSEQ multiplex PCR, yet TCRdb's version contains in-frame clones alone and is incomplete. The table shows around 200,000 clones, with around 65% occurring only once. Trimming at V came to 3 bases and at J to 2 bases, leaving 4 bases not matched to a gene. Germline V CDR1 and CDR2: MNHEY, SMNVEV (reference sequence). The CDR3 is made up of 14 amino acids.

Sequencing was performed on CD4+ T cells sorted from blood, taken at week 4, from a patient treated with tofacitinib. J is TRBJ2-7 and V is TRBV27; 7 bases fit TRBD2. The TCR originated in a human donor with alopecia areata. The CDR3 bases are TGTGCCAGCAGTTTCATAGGGAGGGCCTACGAGCAGTACTTC. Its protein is CASSFIGRAYEQYF.